Listed below are T cell receptor beta chains from one sample, sequenced in a study of T cells expressing NK-cell markers. TCRdb reprocessed the 5' RACE reads and reports one entry per CDR3 protein, with no DNA. The sample has about 400,000 distinct CDR3 sequences, and its top ten clones hold around 10%. Material: blood T cells: a sorted CD56 or NKG2C T cell subset, CD4+ or CD8+ T cells, or bulk PBMC T cells (not recorded which). Source of these receptors: a woman aged 50 to 65 in good health. The CDR3 runs from the conserved cysteine through the conserved F or W.

j_gene | v_gene | CDR3aa
TRBJ1-6 | TRBV12-3/TRBV12-4 | CASSYPGRSPLHF
TRBJ2-1 | TRBV29-1 | CSVVIRGYNEQFF
TRBJ1-1 | TRBV24-1 | CATKRAGGTEAFF
TRBJ2-3 | TRBV20-1 | CSAHSGDTQYF
TRBJ2-5 | TRBV20-1 | CSARSWGLQETQYF
TRBJ1-2 | TRBV20-1 | CSARDPRGKGNGYTF
TRBJ2-3 | TRBV7-8 | CASSLAGVAGGSTDTQYF
TRBJ1-1 | TRBV5-1 | CASSPLGQGGTLNTEAFF
TRBJ2-3 | TRBV27 | CASSFGSRRDTQYF
TRBJ2-3 | TRBV6-2/TRBV6-3 | CASSTSGRTDTQYF
TRBJ1-2 | TRBV5-6 | CASSPGLPIIYGYTF
TRBJ1-2 | TRBV6-5 | CASSRTDREGYTF
TRBJ2-1 | TRBV6-5 | CASGRESSYNEQFF
TRBJ2-2 | TRBV7-9 | CASSSGTGELFF
TRBJ2-1 | TRBV19 | CASSRPRGFHDEQFF